This T cell receptor (beta chain) originates from a study of CD8 T cells in Susac syndrome. On the study more broadly: Patients with Susac syndrome who were sequenced included 5 or 6 with active disease and eight in remission. At blood draw, Susac syndrome patients were therapy-naive, on corticosteroids, or on intravenous immunoglobulin alone.

The CDR3 length is 13 residues. V was cut by 3 bases and J by 3 bases, with 11 bases left in between. The germline V gene encodes CDR1 DFQATT and CDR2 SNEGSKA (reference sequence). Sequencing of TCR beta drew on CD8+ and CD4+ T cells from blood. TEMRA cells were enriched by FACS, and CD4+ and CD8+ T cells were negatively isolated. The RNA, roughly 0.45 to 1 ug, was put through reverse transcription using random hexamers. TCRdb processed the immunoSEQ multiplex PCR reads anew with MiXCR; each CDR3 protein has one entry. The table shows some 99,000 distinct CDR3 sequences, with roughly 94% occurring only once.

Sequenced: CD4+ T cells from PBMCs. The rearrangement uses TRBV20-1 and TRBJ1-2; D gene unclear. The origin of this receptor is a human donor with Susac syndrome. The CDR3 sequence: CSARDGWDYGYTF. In DNA form, the CDR3 reads TGCAGTGCTAGGGACGGATGGGACTATGGCTACACCTTC.